This T cell receptor (beta chain) is drawn from a study of T-cell reconstitution after alpha-beta-depleted transplantation in children (dated by TCRdb to the mid-2010s). Turning to the overall study: T-cell immune reconstitution after TCRalphabeta/CD19-depleted allogeneic hematopoietic cell transplantation in children was quantitatively tracked in the study by means of TCR repertoire profiling.

Receptor amplification or capture employed PCR. The instrument given in TCRdb is Illumina HiSeq 2500. To normalize quantification of the TCRbeta repertoire, the TCR libraries were built with molecular barcoding that relied on unique molecular identifiers. TCRdb passed the public sequencing reads through fastp at Q25 and MiXCR, retaining productive beta sequences. Identical CDR3 proteins give one entry, which carries the most common genes and DNA. The sample table lists 500,000 to 600,000 distinct CDR3 sequences, over 25% of them with a count of one. Under 3% of the sample goes to the ten largest clones. This clonotype was counted only a few times. No antigen is known for it. Within one base of it there is no much larger clone, and no base qualities were kept. The CDR3 spans 16 residues, from the cysteine through the phenylalanine. Only the CDR3 DNA stays, 48 bases, in frame from base 1. The V end gives up 5 bases and the J end 0 bases, leaving 11 bases in the junction not matched to a gene. The germline V gene yields SQVTM for CDR1 and ANQGSEA for CDR2.

This clonotype was sampled from a human donor who donated a stem cell graft to a child with aplastic anemia. The sample was PBMCs from the stem cell graft donor, taken from the stem cell graft. The chain is encoded by TRBV29-1 joined to TRBJ2-3, and TRBD1 aligns with 7 junction nucleotides. The DNA reads as follows: TGCAGCGTTTCCCGTCTGACAGGGTCTAGCACAGATACGCAGTATTTT. It translates to CSVSRLTGSSTDTQYF.